The 32 T cell receptor beta chains given below trace back to one sample, sequenced in a study of shared clonotypes between healthy human individuals. Naive CD8 cells were CD45RO-negative, positively selected for CCR7, excluding terminally differentiated effector memory CD45RA+ cells. The assay was immunoSEQ multiplex PCR, and TCRdb's table has in-frame clones only and misses some. The repertoire consists of hundreds of thousands of clones, with roughly 95% occurring once and the leading ten covering over 0.09%. Sequencing was performed on naive CD8+ T cells sorted from blood. The receptors come from a woman in her 30s in good health.

This chain uses TRBV2 with TRBJ2-7, with 12 bases aligning to TRBD2. The CDR3 is 14 amino acids. The germline CDR1 and CDR2 sequences are SNHLY and FYNNEI. Losses at the gene ends were 7 bases for V and 3 bases for J; bases not matched to a gene: 4. CDR3 loop: CASTPTSGSYEQYF. The CDR3 DNA follows: TGTGCCAGCACCCCGACTAGCGGGAGCTACGAGCAGTACTTC.

The chain uses TRBV10-2 and TRBJ1-1, with a weak D call TRBD1 (5 bases). The V and J ends lost 0 bases and 4 bases respectively, with 12 bases between them. The V gene's germline CDR1 is WSHSY and CDR2 SAAADI. The CDR3 contains 15 residues. The CDR3 DNA sequence: TGCGCCAGCAGTGAGTCAAGGAGGAGGGGCACTGAAGCTTTCTTT. It specifies CASSESRRRGTEAFF.

The chain is built from TRBV7-9 and TRBJ2-5; no reliable D call. CDR3 length: 12 amino acids. Germline V gene data show CDR1 as SEHNR and CDR2 as FQNEAQ (reference sequence). Between the trimmed V and J ends, which lost 0 bases and 11 bases, there was a span of 10 bases. The CDR3 DNA reads TGTGCCAGCAGCTTAGCTCCGGGTGAGCAGTACTTC. Its protein is CASSLAPGEQYF.

CDR3 DNA: TGTGCCAGCAGCTTACACCCGGGACTAGCGGGAGGGAACGAAGAGACCCAGTACTTC. It specifies CASSLHPGLAGGNEETQYF. The chain carries TRBV7-9 and TRBJ2-5, with TRBD2 matching over 16 bases. V trimming: 2 bases; J trimming: 3 bases; junction bases outside the gene matches: 9. The CDR3 has 19 amino acids. Germline V lookup: CDR1 SEHNR, CDR2 FQNEAQ (reference sequence).

This chain links TRBV14 with TRBJ2-5, with 8 positions matching TRBD2. The germline V gene encodes CDR1 SGHDN and CDR2 FVKESK. J gave up 2 bases and V 8 bases, and 7 bases lay outside the gene matches. CDR3 length equals 14 residues. The CDR3 spells CASSDSGDQETQYF. CDR3 bases: TGTGCCAGCTCAGATAGCGGGGATCAAGAGACCCAGTACTTC.

The chain employs TRBV27 and TRBJ2-1; D remains ambiguous. Germline CDR1 and CDR2: MNHEY and SMNVEV (reference sequence). V was shortened by 3 bases and J by 7 bases, with 16 bases between the two germline ends. There are 15 residues in the CDR3. The CDR3 region has the DNA TGTGCCAGCAGTTTGACCCAGCGAGTGACGAATGAGCAGTTCTTC. It encodes CASSLTQRVTNEQFF.

This chain connects TRBV5-1 to TRBJ2-7; D is perhaps TRBD2 (5 bases). This CDR3 is 14 amino acids long. V was trimmed by 0 bases and J by 5 bases, leaving 12 bases between them. In germline, CDR1 is SGHRS, CDR2 YFSETQ. CDR3 residues: CASSLAGTGNEQYF. CDR3 DNA sequence: TGCGCCAGCAGCTTGGCAGGTACGGGGAACGAGCAGTACTTC.

The genes are TRBV28 and TRBJ1-1, with 7 nucleotides matching TRBD1. Germline CDR1 is MDHEN and CDR2 is SYDVKM. V dropped 6 bases and J dropped 2; count of bases not matched to a gene: 6. This CDR3 has 14 residues. Written as DNA, the CDR3 is TGTGCCAGCAGGGGGACAGCGGCTAACACTGAAGCTTTCTTT. Translating gives CASRGTAANTEAFF.

The rearrangement joins TRBV27 to TRBJ2-7; D perhaps matches TRBD1 (6 bases). From germline, CDR1 is MNHEY and CDR2 SMNVEV (reference sequence). V was trimmed by 3 bases and J by 2 bases, leaving 8 bases between them. There are 13 residues in the CDR3. This chain's CDR3 is CASSFSGAYEQYF. As DNA, the CDR3 is TGTGCCAGCAGTTTCTCAGGGGCCTACGAGCAGTACTTC.

The CDR3 sequence: CASSILAGGNGELFF. CDR3 DNA sequence: TGTGCCAGTAGTATATTGGCGGGAGGGAACGGGGAGCTGTTTTTT. This sequence joins TRBV19 and TRBJ2-2; 9 bases are shared with TRBD2. This CDR3 is 15 amino acids long. The V and J ends lost 2 bases and 7 bases, in that order; junction bases with no gene match: 5. Germline CDR1 and CDR2: LNHDA and SQIVND (reference sequence).

Regarding this clone: The same CDR3 also results from other DNA sequences found in this sample. The chain couples TRBV28 to TRBJ2-5, with 8 positions matching TRBD2. In germline, CDR1 is MDHEN, CDR2 SYDVKM. V lost 3 bases, J lost 5 bases, and 2 bases stayed unmatched. The CDR3 sequence is 13 residues long. In DNA form, the CDR3 reads TGTGCCAGCAGTTTCCCTAGCGGGGAGACCCAGTACTTC. Translated: CASSFPSGETQYF.

The genes are TRBV28 and TRBJ2-7, with D perhaps given as TRBD1 or TRBD2 (6 bases each). The CDR3 length is 18 residues. Germline V gives CDR1 MDHEN, CDR2 SYDVKM. Trimming pared 3 bases from V and 6 bases from J, leaving 27 bases between. The CDR3 loop is CASSLVGKRGGGGGEQYF. Written as DNA, the CDR3 is TGTGCCAGCAGTTTGGTCGGCAAGAGAGGAGGGGGTGGAGGCGAGCAGTACTTC.

The chain joins TRBV27 to TRBJ1-5; 10 bases match TRBD1. CDR3 length equals 16 residues. V gave up 5 bases and J gave up 3 bases; unmatched junction bases: 7. Germline V gene sequence: CDR1 MNHEY, CDR2 SMNVEV (reference sequence). This CDR3 is CASSPGTGAINQPQHF. CDR3 sequence (DNA): TGTGCCAGCAGTCCCGGGACAGGGGCAATCAATCAGCCCCAGCATTTT.

The CDR3 spells CASRNPNTGELFF. The CDR3 DNA follows: TGTGCCAGCAGAAACCCGAACACCGGGGAGCTGTTTTTT. V usage is TRBV6-1 and J usage is TRBJ2-2; D uncertain. CDR1 is MNHNS, CDR2 SASEGT, per germline. The CDR3 covers 13 residues. Trimming removed 6 bases at V and 0 bases at J, with 5 bases between.

The chain recombines TRBV6-5 with TRBJ2-7; TRBD2 is a possible D gene (6 bases). Germline V gene sequence: CDR1 MNHEY, CDR2 SVGAGI. The CDR3 totals 13 residues. The V end lost 7 bases, the J end lost 4 bases, and 14 bases lay between the germline ends. CDR3: CASTFSEGYEQYF. The CDR3 DNA sequence: TGTGCCAGCACCTTCTCGGAGGGATACGAGCAGTACTTC.

The rearrangement joins TRBV5-6 to TRBJ2-3, with 7 bases that match TRBD2. The CDR3 contains 18 residues. Per the germline V gene, CDR1 is SGHDT and CDR2 is YYEEEE. With 4 bases clipped from V and 1 base from J, the junction kept 15 bases outside the gene matches. The CDR3 DNA is TGTGCCAGCAGCGGGGAGGGCGTCTTTACTTTTGGCACAGATACGCAGTATTTT. This translates into CASSGEGVFTFGTDTQYF.

V and J are TRBV15 and TRBJ2-1; TRBD2 might be the D (5 bases). V dropped 2 bases and J dropped 8 bases, with 13 bases sitting between them. This CDR3 has 14 residues. Looked up from germline, CDR1 is LNHNV and CDR2 is YYDKDF (reference sequence). This CDR3 reads CATSRTTRIHEQFF. Written as DNA, the CDR3 is TGTGCCACCAGCAGAACTACTAGGATCCATGAGCAGTTCTTC.

V and J are TRBV4-1 and TRBJ2-1; D ambiguous. The CDR3 consists of 17 residues. Germline V gene data show CDR1 as MGHRA and CDR2 as YSYEKL. The V end was cut by 1 base, the J end by 3 bases, with 16 bases between. The DNA for the CDR3 is TGCGCCAGCAGCCAAGTCCCCCTCGAGGAATACTACAATGAGCAGTTCTTC. Protein: CASSQVPLEEYYNEQFF.

The chain employs TRBV27 and TRBJ2-7, with 10 bases lining up with TRBD1. Germline trimming cut 10 bases from V and 0 bases from J; bases unmatched to any gene: 6. CDR3 length: 14 residues. Per the germline V gene, CDR1 is MNHEY and CDR2 is SMNVEV (reference sequence). The CDR3 protein is CATSDRGLSYEQYF. Written as DNA, the CDR3 is TGTGCCACATCTGACAGGGGGCTCTCCTACGAGCAGTACTTC.

This chain uses TRBV19 with TRBJ2-1; 15 bases line up with TRBD2. This CDR3 region has 16 residues. The V segment lost 2 bases and the J segment 7 bases; nucleotides outside the gene matches: 3. Germline V gene sequence: CDR1 LNHDA, CDR2 SQIVND (reference sequence). The CDR3 region is CASSIRGLAGGNEQFF. The CDR3 DNA is TGTGCCAGTAGTATAAGAGGACTAGCGGGAGGGAATGAGCAGTTCTTC. The variable domain in full, completed from reference TRBV19 and TRBJ2-1, reads DGGITQSPKYLFRKEGQNVTLSCEQNLNHDAMYWYRQDPGQGLRLIYYSQIVNDFQKGDIAEGYSVSREKKESFPLTVTSAQKNPTAFYLCASSIRGLAGGNEQFFGPGTRLTVL.

The chain has TRBV28 and TRBJ1-1; TRBD1 is a possible D gene (5 bases). Germline V lookup: CDR1 MDHEN, CDR2 SYDVKM. Trimming left V 1 base short and J 3 bases short, with 12 bases between. The CDR3 consists of 15 residues. CDR3 sequence reads: CASSLLGGSHTEAFF. The CDR3 bases are TGTGCCAGCAGTTTATTGGGGGGTTCTCACACTGAAGCTTTCTTT.

The chain uses TRBV25-1 and TRBJ1-2; maybe TRBD1 (6 bases). This CDR3 comprises 18 residues. Looked up from germline, CDR1 is MGHDK and CDR2 is SYGVNS. Trimming stripped 3 bases from V and 5 bases from J, with 25 bases between. The CDR3 nucleotides are TGTGCCAGCAGTGAGCTCGGAACGGGGGCCGAGGGGGAATATGGCTACACCTTC. It encodes CASSELGTGAEGEYGYTF.

The chain joins TRBV27 to TRBJ1-2, with D unclear. This CDR3 comprises 14 residues. V lost 5 bases and J lost 4, with 14 bases in between. Germline CDR1 is MNHEY and CDR2 is SMNVEV (reference sequence). The CDR3 here is CASSLQGGIYGYTF. The CDR3 nucleotides read TGTGCCAGCAGTCTCCAAGGTGGCATCTATGGCTACACCTTC.

This chain joins TRBV7-6 and TRBJ2-7, with 7 positions matching TRBD1. J lost 5 bases, V lost 6 bases, and 7 bases had no gene match. From germline, CDR1 is SGHVS and CDR2 FNYEAQ. The CDR3 is made up of 13 amino acids. The CDR3 sequence is CASRPTGIDEQYF. CDR3 sequence (DNA): TGTGCCAGCAGGCCGACAGGGATCGACGAGCAGTACTTC.

The rearrangement links TRBV5-5 to TRBJ2-7, with a possible D match to TRBD2 (5 bases). This CDR3 region has 16 residues. Trimming cost V 0 bases and J 1 base, with 14 bases left between them. Looked up from germline, CDR1 is SGHKS and CDR2 is YYEKEE (reference sequence). The CDR3 coding sequence is TGTGCCAGCAGCTTGGCGGCCAGTGGCGGGTCCTACGAGCAGTACTTC. Amino acid sequence: CASSLAASGGSYEQYF.

The chain is built from TRBV13 and TRBJ2-5; perhaps TRBD2 as D (6 bases). The J call may be wrong; the DNA end is better matched by TRBJ2-7. The CDR3 covers 15 residues. The V gene's germline CDR1 is PRHDT and CDR2 FYEKMQ (reference sequence). CDR3 in amino acids: CASSPPAGSAYEQYF. CDR3 coding DNA: TGTGCCAGCAGCCCCCCGGCGGGGTCGGCCTACGAGCAGTACTTC.

This clone was seen a single time. V usage is TRBV7-6 and J usage is TRBJ2-1; 7 positions agree with TRBD2. This CDR3 has 17 amino acids. V trimming: 2 bases; J trimming: 2 bases; junction bases outside the gene matches: 9. Per germline, CDR1 SGHVS and CDR2 FNYEAQ. This chain's CDR3 is CASSLSSTGLAYNEQFF. The CDR3 DNA reads as TGTGCCAGCAGCTTAAGTTCAACAGGACTAGCCTACAATGAGCAGTTCTTC.

Here the CDR3 DNA reads TGTGCCAGTAGTATGGACAGGGGTCCCTACGAGCAGTACTTC. Protein: CASSMDRGPYEQYF. The chain is built from TRBV19 and TRBJ2-7; 9 positions match TRBD1. Germline V gives CDR1 LNHDA, CDR2 SQIVND (reference sequence). The ends lost 3 bases at V and 2 bases at J; junction bases unmatched: 2. CDR3 length equals 14 residues.

Notes on this clone: The sample has other DNA sequences that encode this CDR3 too. The V call is TRBV27, the J call TRBJ2-7, with 9 positions matching TRBD2. Looked up from germline, CDR1 is MNHEY and CDR2 is SMNVEV (reference sequence). The CDR3 runs to 15 residues. V lost 0 bases, J lost 0 bases, and 0 bases stayed unmatched. The CDR3 DNA is TGTGCCAGCAGTTTATCTAGCGGGAGCTCCTACGAGCAGTACTTC. It yields the protein CASSLSSGSSYEQYF.

This clone was recorded once. V is TRBV28 and J is TRBJ2-7, with D unresolved. The CDR3 length is 15 residues. Per germline, CDR1 MDHEN and CDR2 SYDVKM. V shed 6 bases and J shed 4 bases, with 19 bases lying between them. The CDR3 is CASSPAGDARYEQYF. The CDR3 DNA reads as TGTGCCAGCAGCCCAGCCGGAGACGCCCGTTACGAGCAGTACTTC. Full variable domain (rest looked up from reference TRBV28 and TRBJ2-7): DVKVTQSSRYLVKRTGEKVFLECVQDMDHENMFWYRQDPGLGLRLIYFSYDVKMKEKGDIPEGYSVSREKKERFSLILESASTNQTSMYLCASSPAGDARYEQYFGPGTRLTVT.

This clone was found once. This chain links TRBV7-9 with TRBJ2-7, with TRBD2 matching over 10 bases. This CDR3 is built from 14 residues. CDR1 is SEHNR, CDR2 FQNEAQ, per germline (reference sequence). Trimming cost V 0 bases and J 7 bases; bases outside gene matches: 3. CDR3 nucleotides: TGTGCCAGCAGCTTAGCGGTAGCGGGAGGAGAGCAGTACTTC. Encoded protein: CASSLAVAGGEQYF.

Here the CDR3 reads CASSFSGQLNTEAFF. The CDR3 nucleotides are TGTGCCAGCAGCTTTAGCGGACAGTTGAACACTGAAGCTTTCTTT. The chain joins TRBV7-9 to TRBJ1-1; D possibly corresponds to TRBD1 (6 bases). Germline V gene sequence: CDR1 SEHNR, CDR2 FQNEAQ (reference sequence). Trimming cost V 3 bases and J 0 bases, with 11 bases left between them. This CDR3 has 15 residues.